This TCR beta chain was sequenced in a study of cytomegalovirus exposure and HLA in healthy donors. Findings and caveats of the study: Published work reported that the classifier diagnosed cytomegalovirus status with high specificity and sensitivity.

As regards this clone: The antigen is unknown.

The CDR3 sequence is 15 residues long. V was cut by 3 bases and J by 3 bases, with 12 bases left in between. The germline gives CDR1 LGHNA, CDR2 YSLEER. Clones were read by immunoSEQ multiplex PCR, and TCRdb kept only the in-frame ones, dropping some. The top ten clones hold approximately 2% of a sample with around 70,000 clones, 94% of them seen once. This TCR came from a woman aged 18-29 years in good health and CMV-seropositive. The V and J genes are TRBV4-3 and TRBJ2-1; D is unresolved. Source material: PBMCs. The chain's CDR3 is CASSQRLTNYNEQFF. The CDR3 coding sequence is TGCGCCAGCAGCCAGAGGTTAACCAACTACAATGAGCAGTTCTTC.